This T cell receptor (beta chain) stems from a study of post-analysis software for immune sequencing data (dated by TCRdb to about 2015). At the level of the whole study: Disease courses on record covered relapsing-remitting, secondary progressive and progressive-relapsing multiple sclerosis, though some patients had no subtype annotation. The multiple sclerosis patient repertoires were compared with 11 previously published healthy control repertoires from donors aged 6 to 25 years. A subset of samples was prepared in parallel using single-end sample barcoding, then pooled and co-amplified after Illumina adapter ligation. General findings and caveats noted by the study authors: Significantly lower normalized Chao1 diversity was found in multiple sclerosis patients than in controls, suggesting substantial peripheral T-cell clonal expansion. Four to six TRBV segments, including TRBV5-6, TRBV5-1 and TRBV20-1, were significantly more frequent in patients than controls. The multiple sclerosis patient group was slightly younger than the control group. When samples were clustered directly using the F measure, samples prepared in the same batch co-clustered strongly, which prompted a batch-effect correction.

To demonstrate the VDJtools post-analysis software, TCR beta repertoires were profiled from the peripheral blood of more than ten young patients with multiple sclerosis. The multiple sclerosis patients were children and adolescents between roughly 6 and 17 years of age. In regard to this clonotype: Its binding antigen is unknown. It has no much larger one-base neighbor in the sample; base qualities were not kept.

CDR1 and CDR2, per the germline V gene (reference sequence), are SEHNR and FQNEAQ. The CDR3 contains 14 residues, cysteine and phenylalanine counted. The DNA shown is the 42-base CDR3, in frame from base 1. At the junction V is shortened by 5 bases and J by 4 bases, with 12 bases in between. Library preparation was by PCR. Sequencing relied on an Illumina HiSeq 2500. To reduce PCR and sequencing biases, unique molecular identifiers were incorporated into the TCR beta cDNA libraries. Approximately 500,000 cDNA molecules were obtained for every 1 to 10 million input T cells, so each molecule roughly corresponded to one T cell. The patient libraries were prepared and sequenced using the same protocol as the earlier healthy control dataset. Samples belonging to the same batch were prepared together, multiplexed and sequenced on a shared HiSeq lane. The paper's processing steps were these. Raw barcoded reads were processed with MIGEC, and single-read molecular identifier groups were discarded before consensus assembly and CDR3 extraction. VDJtools was used for post-analysis of the clonotype tables, and diversity was normalized by down-sampling every dataset to the size of the smallest sample. To correct batch-related cross-sample contamination, repertoire overlap clustering matched CDR3 amino acid sequences but not nucleotide sequences. Starting from the raw public reads, TCRdb applied fastp trimming at Q25, assembled clones with MiXCR and retained in-frame beta chains. Rows merge per CDR3 protein into single entries with the most common DNA and genes. None of the V and J calls come from the authors' own analysis; TCRdb made them. The sample table lists under 650,000 distinct CDR3 sequences, 40% to 50% of them with a count of one. Of the sample, under 2% falls within the top ten clones.

The sample taken for sequencing was blood. The clonotype was recovered from a girl under 18 with multiple sclerosis. The chain couples TRBV7-9 to TRBJ2-1; a confident D gene designation cannot be given. The CDR3 is CASSVHYEYNEQFF. The nucleotide sequence is TGTGCCAGCAGCGTACACTATGAATACAATGAGCAGTTCTTC.